This TCR beta chain appears in the sequencing data of a study of shared clonotypes between healthy human individuals. This clone was seen only once. The CDR3 contains 17 residues. The V end lost 4 bases, the J end lost 0 bases, and 22 bases lay between the germline ends. The germline V gene encodes CDR1 GTSNPN and CDR2 SVGIG (reference sequence). Every subset had its genomic DNA shared out evenly among several immunoSEQ plates. TCRdb keeps only in-frame clones here, not all; method: immunoSEQ multiplex PCR. This table has about 1,900,000 clones, roughly 94% appearing once. The naive CD8 subset, CD45RO-negative cells positively selected for CCR7, excluded terminally differentiated effector memory CD45RA+ cells.

The chain is built from TRBV30 and TRBJ2-7; D might be TRBD1 (6 bases). Sequencing was done on a sample of naive CD8+ T cells sorted from blood. The receptor was isolated from a man aged 18 to 30 in good health. The CDR3: CAWTLSPGETASYEQYF. Here the CDR3 DNA reads TGTGCCTGGACGCTTTCCCCAGGGGAAACAGCCTCCTACGAGCAGTACTTC.